One and the same sample provided the 27 T cell receptor beta chains below, sequenced in a study of blood T cells in healthy people across ages. Using a J-beta primer mix together with a sample-barcoded 5' primer, a second PCR was run for roughly 6 to 12 cycles. From the 5' RACE reads, TCRdb called clonotypes with MiXCR, one entry per CDR3 protein. The table includes some 1.8 million distinct CDR3 sequences, about 39% detected once. The source material was blood. These receptors originate from a human donor in good health.

This clonotype was observed once. The rearrangement joins TRBV4-2 to TRBJ2-7; D unresolved. CDR3 size: 14 residues. Trimming shortened V by 8 bases and J by 2 bases, and 16 bases separated the two germline ends. In germline, CDR1 is LGHNA, CDR2 YNFKEQ. As DNA, the CDR3 is TGTGCCAGCCAAGAAAGACACCAGACCTACGAGCAGTACTTC. It encodes CASQERHQTYEQYF.

The J gene is TRBJ2-5, the V gene TRBV5-4; no firm D call. This CDR3 spans 14 amino acids. CDR1 and CDR2 (germline): SGHNT, YYREEE (reference sequence). V gave up 0 bases and J gave up 5 bases, with 11 bases separating them. In DNA, the CDR3 is TGTGCCAGCAGCTTGGAGGGAAAAGGGGAGACCCAGTACTTC. The encoded protein is CASSLEGKGETQYF.

This rearrangement joins TRBV4-1 to TRBJ2-3, with 11 bases identical to TRBD2. Trimming at V came to 1 base and at J to 6 bases, leaving 9 bases not matched to a gene. The CDR3 has 17 amino acids. Looked up from germline, CDR1 is MGHRA and CDR2 is YSYEKL. The CDR3 sequence: CASSQGEVAGGVDTQYF. CDR3 coding DNA: TGCGCCAGCAGCCAAGGCGAGGTAGCGGGGGGGGTCGATACGCAGTATTTT.

The V and J genes are TRBV29-1 and TRBJ2-5, with 10 bases identical to TRBD2. The CDR3 is 14 residues long. The germline V gene encodes CDR1 SQVTM and CDR2 ANQGSEA. V gave up 5 bases and J gave up 4 bases; unmatched junction bases: 7. For the CDR3, the DNA is TGCAGCGTTTCTCCTAGCGGGGGCCGAGAGACCCAGTACTTC. Protein: CSVSPSGGRETQYF.

V usage is TRBV27 and J usage is TRBJ2-1, with 10 bases fitting TRBD2. Per the germline V gene, CDR1 is MNHEY and CDR2 is SMNVEV (reference sequence). This CDR3 is 16 amino acids long. The J segment lost 3 bases and the V segment lost 4 bases, leaving 6 bases of the junction unmatched. CDR3 in amino acids: CASSSHSGGFYNEQFF. The CDR3 DNA sequence: TGTGCCAGCAGTTCCCATAGCGGGGGGTTCTACAATGAGCAGTTCTTC.

This chain uses TRBV7-2 with TRBJ2-7, with D perhaps matching TRBD1 (5 bases). CDR3 length: 14 residues. V dropped 3 bases and J dropped 7 bases, with 16 bases sitting between them. Germline-derived CDR1 and CDR2 are SGHTA and FQGNSA. The CDR3 region is CASSFRQGKGEQYF. CDR3 bases: TGTGCCAGCAGCTTCCGGCAGGGCAAGGGAGAGCAGTACTTC.

Regarding this clonotype: The junction differs from germline at one of its ends, possibly a read error. This chain connects TRBV18 to TRBJ2-4; a possible D gene is TRBD2 (5 bases). Germline V gene lookup returns CDR1 KGHSH and CDR2 LQKENI. The length of the CDR3 is 15 residues. DNA of the CDR3: TGTGCCAGCTCACCGAGGGTTGCGAGCTCCTACGAGCAGCACTTC. It is translated as CASSPRVASSYEQHF.

CDR3 amino acids: CASSPPTGTVMNTEAFF. DNA of the CDR3: TGTGCCAGCAGCCCACCGACAGGGACAGTTATGAACACTGAAGCTTTCTTT. The chain joins TRBV6-1 to TRBJ1-1; 7 bases fit TRBD1. Trimming took 6 bases from V and 0 from J; bases not matched to a gene: 13. This CDR3 comprises 17 residues. CDR1 MNHNS and CDR2 SASEGT come from the germline V gene.

V gene TRBV12-3 or TRBV12-4 combines with J gene TRBJ2-1; 16 bases fit TRBD2. The trim removed 5 bases at V and 1 base at J, leaving 11 bases unmatched. This CDR3 contains 20 residues. The CDR3 spells CASSPLAGTSGGASYNEQFF. The CDR3 bases are TGTGCCAGCAGTCCCTTAGCCGGGACTAGCGGGGGGGCTTCCTACAATGAGCAGTTCTTC.

This clonotype was seen a handful of times. The genes are TRBV15 and TRBJ1-2; TRBD1 agrees at 8 bases. This CDR3 comprises 14 residues. Germline V gives CDR1 LNHNV, CDR2 YYDKDF (reference sequence). With V trimmed by 6 bases and J by 4 bases, 7 bases remained unmatched. The CDR3 here is CATRTGQGIYGYTF. Written as DNA, the CDR3 is TGTGCCACCAGAACTGGACAGGGAATCTATGGCTACACCTTC. Combining the CDR3 with reference TRBV15 and TRBJ1-2 gives the whole variable domain DAMVIQNPRYQVTQFGKPVTLSCSQTLNHNVMYWYQQKSSQAPKLLFHYYDKDFNNEADTPDNFQSRRPNTSFCFLDIRSPGLGDTAMYLCATRTGQGIYGYTFGSGTRLTVV.

This clonotype was counted at least ten times. The rearrangement links TRBV7-2 to TRBJ2-5; 7 bases map to TRBD1. Germline V gives CDR1 SGHTA, CDR2 FQGNSA. Trimming took 1 base from V and 5 from J; bases not matched to a gene: 4. CDR3 size: 14 residues. The CDR3 is CASSLEGGGETQYF. CDR3 nucleotide sequence: TGTGCCAGCAGCTTAGAAGGGGGCGGGGAGACCCAGTACTTC.

This clonotype was observed a few times. CDR3 protein: CASKSLGTGLMNTEAFF. CDR3 sequence (DNA): TGTGCCAGTAAATCTCTAGGGACAGGGCTTATGAACACTGAAGCTTTCTTT. The V call is TRBV28, the J call TRBJ1-1; 9 bases are shared with TRBD1. Germline loops: CDR1 MDHEN, CDR2 SYDVKM. V shed 9 bases and J 0 bases; nucleotides not matched to a gene: 14. This CDR3 region has 17 residues.

For this clonotype: The junction departs from germline at one end; a sequencing error may be responsible. This chain uses TRBV7-6 with TRBJ1-1, with D perhaps matching TRBD1 (5 bases). The CDR3 sequence is 16 residues long. From germline, CDR1 is SGHVS and CDR2 FNYEAQ. The CDR3 sequence is CANSSSLTDRNTEAFF. The CDR3, as DNA: TGTGCCAACAGCTCCTCCTTGACAGATAGGAACACTGAAGCTTTCTTT.

This clonotype was counted a few times. The chain recombines TRBV7-2 with TRBJ2-7; 8 bases match TRBD2. CDR3 size: 16 residues. Germline V gene sequence: CDR1 SGHTA, CDR2 FQGNSA. J was trimmed by 7 bases and V by 5 bases; bases with no gene match: 16. This chain's CDR3 is CASSPWRGAENNEQYF. The CDR3 region has the DNA TGTGCCAGCAGCCCTTGGCGGGGGGCTGAAAACAATGAGCAGTACTTC.

This clonotype has only a few counts. In nucleotides, the CDR3 is TGTGCCAGCAGTAGTAGGGACTATTTCTACAATGAGCAGTTCTTC. It codes for CASSSRDYFYNEQFF. This sequence joins TRBV6-2 or TRBV6-3 and TRBJ2-1, with 7 nucleotides matching TRBD2. The ends lost 5 bases at V and 3 bases at J; junction bases unmatched: 7. CDR1 is MNHEY and CDR2 is SVGEGT in the germline V gene. This CDR3 contains 15 residues.

This chain connects TRBV27 to TRBJ1-1; no clear D gene. V lost 5 bases and J lost 3, with 16 bases in between. The germline gives CDR1 MNHEY, CDR2 SMNVEV (reference sequence). The length of the CDR3 is 15 residues. CDR3 loop: CASSTHSYSDTEAFF. The CDR3 nucleotides read TGTGCCAGCAGTACCCATTCTTACTCGGACACTGAAGCTTTCTTT.

The table lists this clonotype with a few counts. The chain is built from TRBV7-9 and TRBJ1-1; D possibly corresponds to TRBD1 (6 bases). Trimming stripped 4 bases from V and 10 bases from J, with 13 bases between. This CDR3 spans 12 amino acids. CDR1 and CDR2 (germline): SEHNR, FQNEAQ (reference sequence). CDR3: CASSYNRAGAFF. The DNA of the CDR3 is TGTGCCAGCAGCTACAACAGGGCAGGAGCTTTCTTT.

The chain couples TRBV29-1 to TRBJ2-3; TRBD2 agrees at 15 bases. CDR3 length: 17 amino acids. From germline, CDR1 is SQVTM and CDR2 ANQGSEA. V lost 0 bases to trimming and J lost 2 bases; unmatched junction nucleotides: 3. The CDR3 spells CSVEEGLAGGNTDTQYF. CDR3 nucleotides: TGCAGCGTTGAAGAGGGACTAGCGGGGGGAAACACAGATACGCAGTATTTT.

The genes are TRBV12-3 or TRBV12-4 and TRBJ2-1; D is unclear. The CDR3 extends over 12 amino acids. Trimming stripped 6 bases from V and 3 bases from J, with 6 bases between. For the CDR3, the DNA is TGTGCCAGCAGGAAAAACTACAATGAGCAGTTCTTC. Its protein is CASRKNYNEQFF.

V and J are TRBV28 and TRBJ2-7; TRBD1 aligns across 9 bases. The germline CDR1 and CDR2 sequences are MDHEN and SYDVKM. With V trimmed by 5 bases and J by 3 bases, 8 bases remained unmatched. This CDR3 has 15 amino acids. The CDR3 protein is CASSRPGQGHYEQYF. In DNA form, the CDR3 reads TGTGCCAGCAGTAGGCCGGGACAGGGACACTACGAGCAGTACTTC.

V gene TRBV10-3 combines with J gene TRBJ1-2; D may be TRBD1 (6 bases). Germline V gene lookup returns CDR1 ENHRY and CDR2 SYGVKD. The CDR3 spans 13 residues. Trimming took 10 bases from V and 6 from J, leaving 18 bases between them. This CDR3 reads CATGQLERDGYTF. CDR3 bases: TGTGCCACTGGACAGCTTGAAAGGGATGGCTACACCTTC.

This clonotype was counted a few times. The chain couples TRBV20-1 to TRBJ1-1, with 9 bases aligning to TRBD1. The junction had 14 bases not matched to a gene; V was cut back by 3 bases and J by 6 bases. This CDR3 has 16 amino acids. Per the germline V gene, CDR1 is DFQATT and CDR2 is SNEGSKA (reference sequence). The CDR3 region has the DNA TGCAGTGCTAGCACACAGGGGGCGATCGTTTCAGCTGAAGCTTTCTTT. Its protein product is CSASTQGAIVSAEAFF.

The chain links TRBV4-2 to TRBJ1-2; the D is unclear. Between the trimmed V and J ends, which lost 2 bases and 4 bases, there was a span of 17 bases. The CDR3 spans 16 residues. Germline V gene data show CDR1 as LGHNA and CDR2 as YNFKEQ. DNA for the CDR3: TGTGCCAGCAGCCAACCGGGAGAACGCGAGGGCTATGGCTACACCTTC. Amino acids: CASSQPGEREGYGYTF.

This clonotype has ten or more counts. The rearrangement joins TRBV29-1 to TRBJ2-3; D is tentatively TRBD1 or TRBD2 (7 bases each). Deletions cut 8 bases from V and 4 bases from J, with 16 bases between. This CDR3 has 13 amino acids. The V gene's germline CDR1 is SQVTM and CDR2 ANQGSEA. The CDR3 region is CSTNRGGADTQYF. The DNA for the CDR3 is TGCAGCACGAACAGGGGAGGGGCAGATACGCAGTATTTT.

The V call is TRBV4-1, the J call TRBJ1-5; unclear D gene. Germline V lookup: CDR1 MGHRA, CDR2 YSYEKL. The CDR3 extends over 13 amino acids. V was clipped by 0 bases and J by 9 bases, with 9 bases between them. In DNA, the CDR3 is TGCGCCAGCAGCCAAGATCGAGGGATGCCCCAGCATTTT. Translation gives CASSQDRGMPQHF.

The V and J genes are TRBV25-1 and TRBJ2-5; no definite D call. The germline CDR1 and CDR2 sequences are MGHDK and SYGVNS. V shed 0 bases and J shed 4 bases, with 12 bases lying between them. The CDR3 totals 15 residues. The CDR3 protein is CASSEYSESPETQYF. The DNA for the CDR3 is TGTGCCAGCAGTGAATATTCTGAAAGCCCAGAGACCCAGTACTTC.

This clonotype was counted a few times. The chain uses TRBV10-3 and TRBJ1-2; D is possibly TRBD1 (5 bases). V gave up 5 bases and J gave up 2 bases, with 9 bases separating them. CDR1 is ENHRY and CDR2 is SYGVKD in the germline V gene. The CDR3 extends over 13 amino acids. The CDR3 protein is CAISPGTNYGYTF. The CDR3 DNA reads TGTGCCATCAGTCCCGGGACGAACTATGGCTACACCTTC.